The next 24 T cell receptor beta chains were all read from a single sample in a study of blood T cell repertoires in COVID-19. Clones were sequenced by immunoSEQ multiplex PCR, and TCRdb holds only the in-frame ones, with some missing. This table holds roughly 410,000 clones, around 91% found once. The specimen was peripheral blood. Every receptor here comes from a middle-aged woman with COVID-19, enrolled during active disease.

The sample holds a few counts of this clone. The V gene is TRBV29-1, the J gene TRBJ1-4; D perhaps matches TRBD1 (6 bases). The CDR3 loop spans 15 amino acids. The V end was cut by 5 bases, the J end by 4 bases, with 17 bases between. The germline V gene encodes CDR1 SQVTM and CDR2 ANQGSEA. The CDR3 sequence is CSVSNRERSNEKLFF. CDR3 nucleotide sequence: TGCAGCGTTTCGAACAGGGAACGGAGTAATGAAAAACTGTTTTTT.

The CDR3 bases are TGTGCCAGCAGCTTGGCCCCCGGGTCCCGCGATACGCAGTATTTT. Protein sequence: CASSLAPGSRDTQYF. This chain connects TRBV5-5 to TRBJ2-3; D gene unclear. CDR1 is SGHKS and CDR2 is YYEKEE in the germline V gene (reference sequence). The germline V and J ends were trimmed by 0 bases and 6 bases, with 14 bases remaining between them. This CDR3 has 15 amino acids.

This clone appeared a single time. The CDR3 is CASSLSGTGQETQYF. For the CDR3, the DNA is TGCGCCAGCAGCCTTTCCGGGACAGGCCAAGAGACCCAGTACTTC. The rearrangement uses TRBV4-1 and TRBJ2-5; 8 bases agree with TRBD1. The CDR3 has 15 amino acids. J lost 1 base, V lost 4 bases, and 5 bases had no gene match. Germline V CDR1 and CDR2: MGHRA, YSYEKL.

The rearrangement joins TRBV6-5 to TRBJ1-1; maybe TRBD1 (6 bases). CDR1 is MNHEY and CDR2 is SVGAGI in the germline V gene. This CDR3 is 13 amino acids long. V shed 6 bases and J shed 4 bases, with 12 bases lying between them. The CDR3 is CASSRTGRTEAFF. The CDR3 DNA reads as TGTGCCAGCAGCCGAACAGGGCGCACTGAAGCTTTCTTT.

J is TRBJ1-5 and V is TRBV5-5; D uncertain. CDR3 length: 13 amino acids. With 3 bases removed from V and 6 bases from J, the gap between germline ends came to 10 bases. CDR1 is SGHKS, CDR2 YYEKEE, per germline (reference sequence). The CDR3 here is CASSSSPGQPQHF. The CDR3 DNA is TGTGCCAGCAGCTCGTCCCCGGGTCAGCCCCAGCATTTT. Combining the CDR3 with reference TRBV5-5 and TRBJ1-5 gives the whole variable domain DAGVTQSPTHLIKTRGQQVTLRCSPISGHKSVSWYQQVLGQGPQFIFQYYEKEERGRGNFPDRFSARQFPNYSSELNVNALLLGDSALYLCASSSSPGQPQHFGDGTRLSIL.

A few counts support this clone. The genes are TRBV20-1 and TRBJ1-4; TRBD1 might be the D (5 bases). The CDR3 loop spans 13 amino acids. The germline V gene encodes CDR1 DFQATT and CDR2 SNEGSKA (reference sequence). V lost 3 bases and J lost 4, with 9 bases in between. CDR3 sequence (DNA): TGCAGTGCTAGTTACAGGAATAATGAAAAACTGTTTTTT. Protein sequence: CSASYRNNEKLFF.

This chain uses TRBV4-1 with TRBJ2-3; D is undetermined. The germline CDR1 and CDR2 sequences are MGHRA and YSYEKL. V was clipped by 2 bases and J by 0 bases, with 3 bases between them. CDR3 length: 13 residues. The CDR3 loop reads CASSQPSTDTQYF. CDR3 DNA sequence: TGCGCCAGCAGCCAACCGAGCACAGATACGCAGTATTTT.

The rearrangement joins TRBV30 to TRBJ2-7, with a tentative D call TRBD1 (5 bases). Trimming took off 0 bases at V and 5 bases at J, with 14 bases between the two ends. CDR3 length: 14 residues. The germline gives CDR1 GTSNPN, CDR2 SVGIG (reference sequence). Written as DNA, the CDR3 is TGTGCCTGGAGTGTAGGGTCAGGGTGGGACGAGCAGTACTTC. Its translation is CAWSVGSGWDEQYF.

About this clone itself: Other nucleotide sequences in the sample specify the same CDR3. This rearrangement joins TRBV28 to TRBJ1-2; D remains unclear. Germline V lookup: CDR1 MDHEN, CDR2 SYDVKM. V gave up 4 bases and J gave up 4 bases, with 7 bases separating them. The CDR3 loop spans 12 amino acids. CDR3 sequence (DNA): TGTGCCAGCAGTTCCGGGAGCTATGGCTACACCTTC. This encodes CASSSGSYGYTF.

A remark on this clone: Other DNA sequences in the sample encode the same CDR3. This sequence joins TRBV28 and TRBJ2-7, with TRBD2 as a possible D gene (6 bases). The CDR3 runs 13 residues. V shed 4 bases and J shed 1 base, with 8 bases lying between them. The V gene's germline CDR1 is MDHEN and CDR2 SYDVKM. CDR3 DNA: TGTGCCAGCAGTTCTGGGGGGTCCTACGAGCAGTACTTC. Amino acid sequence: CASSSGGSYEQYF.

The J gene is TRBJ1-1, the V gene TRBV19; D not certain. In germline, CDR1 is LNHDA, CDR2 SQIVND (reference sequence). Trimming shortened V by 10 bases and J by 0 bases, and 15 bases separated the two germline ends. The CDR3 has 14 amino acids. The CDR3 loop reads CATRGPGVNTEAFF. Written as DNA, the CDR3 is TGTGCCACCCGAGGCCCCGGGGTGAACACTGAAGCTTTCTTT.

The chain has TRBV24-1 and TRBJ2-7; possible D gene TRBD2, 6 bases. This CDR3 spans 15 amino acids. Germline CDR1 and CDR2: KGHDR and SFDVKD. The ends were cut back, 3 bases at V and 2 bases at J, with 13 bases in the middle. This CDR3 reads CATSDPRAGTYEQYF. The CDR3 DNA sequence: TGTGCCACCAGTGATCCCCGGGCGGGGACCTACGAGCAGTACTTC.

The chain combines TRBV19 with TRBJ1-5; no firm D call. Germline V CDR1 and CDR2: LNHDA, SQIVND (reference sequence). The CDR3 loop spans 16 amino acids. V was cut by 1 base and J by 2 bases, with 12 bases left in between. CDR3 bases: TGTGCCAGTAGTATAGGAGGGCAGTGGGGCAATCAGCCCCAGCATTTT. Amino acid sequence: CASSIGGQWGNQPQHF.

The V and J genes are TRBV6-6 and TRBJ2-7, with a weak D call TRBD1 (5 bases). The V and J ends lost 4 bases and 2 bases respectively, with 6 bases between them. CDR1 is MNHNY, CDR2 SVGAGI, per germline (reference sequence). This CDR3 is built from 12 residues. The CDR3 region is CASSLQAYEQYF. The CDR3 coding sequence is TGTGCCAGCAGTTTACAGGCCTACGAGCAGTACTTC.

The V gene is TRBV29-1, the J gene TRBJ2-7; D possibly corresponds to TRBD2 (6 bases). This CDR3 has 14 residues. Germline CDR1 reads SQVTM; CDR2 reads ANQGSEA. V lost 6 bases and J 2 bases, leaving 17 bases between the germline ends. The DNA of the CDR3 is TGCAGCGTCCTCGTCGGCGGGATGCCCTACGAGCAGTACTTC. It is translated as CSVLVGGMPYEQYF.

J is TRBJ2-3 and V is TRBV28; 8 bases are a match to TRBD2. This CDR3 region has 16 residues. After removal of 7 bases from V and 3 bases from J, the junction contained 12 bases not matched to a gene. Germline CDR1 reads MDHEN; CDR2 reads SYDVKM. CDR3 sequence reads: CASTPMVAGSTDTQYF. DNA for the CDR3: TGTGCCAGCACCCCGATGGTAGCGGGATCGACAGATACGCAGTATTTT.

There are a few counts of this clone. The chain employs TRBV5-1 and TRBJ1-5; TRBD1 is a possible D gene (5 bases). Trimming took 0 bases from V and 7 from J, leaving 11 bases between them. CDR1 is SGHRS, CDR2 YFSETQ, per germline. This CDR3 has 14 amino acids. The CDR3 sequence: CASSLVGGEQPQHF. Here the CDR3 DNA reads TGCGCCAGCAGCTTGGTCGGGGGAGAACAGCCCCAGCATTTT.

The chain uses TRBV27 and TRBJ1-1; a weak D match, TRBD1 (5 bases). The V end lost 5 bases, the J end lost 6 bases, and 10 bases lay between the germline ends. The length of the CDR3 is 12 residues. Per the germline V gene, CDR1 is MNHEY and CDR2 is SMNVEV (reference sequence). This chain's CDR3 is CASSAGLPEAFF. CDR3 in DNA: TGTGCCAGCAGTGCAGGGCTGCCTGAAGCTTTCTTT.

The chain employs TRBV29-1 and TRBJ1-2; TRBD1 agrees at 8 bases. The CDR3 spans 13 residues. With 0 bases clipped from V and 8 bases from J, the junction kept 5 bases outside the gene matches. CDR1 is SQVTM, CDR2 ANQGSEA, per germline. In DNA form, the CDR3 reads TGCAGCGTTGAAGAGACAGGGGAGTGGGGCTACACCTTC. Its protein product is CSVEETGEWGYTF. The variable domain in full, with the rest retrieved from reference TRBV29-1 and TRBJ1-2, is SAVISQKPSRDICQRGTSLTIQCQVDSQVTMMFWYRQQPGQSLTLIATANQGSEATYESGFVIDKFPISRPNLTFSTLTVSNMSPEDSSIYLCSVEETGEWGYTFGSGTRLTVV.

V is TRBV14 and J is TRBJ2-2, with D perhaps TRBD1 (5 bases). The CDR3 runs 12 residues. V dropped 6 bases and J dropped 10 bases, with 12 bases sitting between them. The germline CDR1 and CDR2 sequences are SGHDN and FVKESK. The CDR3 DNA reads TGTGCCAGCAGTTTGGGGCGGACGGAGCTGTTTTTT. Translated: CASSLGRTELFF.

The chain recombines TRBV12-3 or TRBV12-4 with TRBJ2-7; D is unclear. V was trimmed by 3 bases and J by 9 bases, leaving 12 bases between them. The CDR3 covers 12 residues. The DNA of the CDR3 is TGTGCCAGCAGTTTCTCCGGGTCCGTGCAGTACTTC. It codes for CASSFSGSVQYF.

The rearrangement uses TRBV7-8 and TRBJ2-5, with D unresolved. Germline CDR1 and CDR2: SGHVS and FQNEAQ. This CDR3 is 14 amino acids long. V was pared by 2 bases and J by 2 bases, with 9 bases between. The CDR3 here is CASSLNWRQETQYF. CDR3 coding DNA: TGTGCCAGCAGCTTAAATTGGCGGCAAGAGACCCAGTACTTC.

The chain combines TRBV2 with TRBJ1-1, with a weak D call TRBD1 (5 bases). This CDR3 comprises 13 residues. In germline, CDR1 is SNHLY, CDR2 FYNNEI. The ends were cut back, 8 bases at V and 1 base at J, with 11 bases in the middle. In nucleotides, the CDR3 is TGTGCCAGCCTTGACACAGGGAACACTGAAGCTTTCTTT. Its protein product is CASLDTGNTEAFF.

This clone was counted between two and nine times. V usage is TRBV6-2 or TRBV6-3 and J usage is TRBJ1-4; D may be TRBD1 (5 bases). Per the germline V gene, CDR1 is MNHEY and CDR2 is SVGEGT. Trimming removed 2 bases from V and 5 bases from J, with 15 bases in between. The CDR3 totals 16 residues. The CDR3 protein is CASSYSETDGNEKLFF. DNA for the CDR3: TGTGCCAGCAGTTACAGCGAGACAGATGGAAATGAAAAACTGTTTTTT.